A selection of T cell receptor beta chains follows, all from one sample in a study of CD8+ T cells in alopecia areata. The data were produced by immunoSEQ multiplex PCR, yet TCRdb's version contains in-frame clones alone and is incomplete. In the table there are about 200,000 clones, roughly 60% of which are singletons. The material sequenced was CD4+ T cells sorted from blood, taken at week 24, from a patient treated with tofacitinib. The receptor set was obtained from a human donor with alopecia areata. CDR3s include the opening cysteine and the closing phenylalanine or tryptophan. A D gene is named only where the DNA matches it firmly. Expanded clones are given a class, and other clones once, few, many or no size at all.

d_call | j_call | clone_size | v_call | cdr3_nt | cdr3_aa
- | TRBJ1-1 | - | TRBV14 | TGTGCCAGCAGCCAAGATCAAAACACTGAAGCTTTCTTT | CASSQDQNTEAFF
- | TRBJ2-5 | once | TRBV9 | TGTGCCAGCAGCGTAGGAGGTGGGGGACCTCGAGAGACCCAGTACTTC | CASSVGGGGPRETQYF
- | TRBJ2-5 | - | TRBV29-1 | TGCAGCGCCACGAGACAGGTACAAGAGACCCAGTACTTC | CSATRQVQETQYF
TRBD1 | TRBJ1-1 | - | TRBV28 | TGTGCCAGCAGCGACAGGGCCAACACTGAAGCTTTCTTT | CASSDRANTEAFF
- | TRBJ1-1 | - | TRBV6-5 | TGTGCCAGCAGACGGGGGAGCACTGAAGCTTTCTTT | CASRRGSTEAFF
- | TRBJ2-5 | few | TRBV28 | TGTGCCAGCAGGCTCCAAGAGACCCAGTACTTC | CASRLQETQYF
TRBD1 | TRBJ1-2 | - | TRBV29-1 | TGCAGCGTTGAAGGACAGGGCTATGGCTACACCTTC | CSVEGQGYGYTF
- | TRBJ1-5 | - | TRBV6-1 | TGTGCCAGCAGTGAAGACAGGTTCAGGCCCCAGCATTTT | CASSEDRFRPQHF
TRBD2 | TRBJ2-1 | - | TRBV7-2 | TGTGCCAGCAGCTTAGATGTCGACGCGGGAGGTTCTGAGCAGTTCTTC | CASSLDVDAGGSEQFF
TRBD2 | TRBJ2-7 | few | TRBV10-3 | TGTGCCATCACTAGCGGGAGCGAGCAGTACTTC | CAITSGSEQYF
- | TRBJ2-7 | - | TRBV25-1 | TGTGCCAGCACGACCGGGACCGGGCCGGACGAGCAGTACTTC | CASTTGTGPDEQYF
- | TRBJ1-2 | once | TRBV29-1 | TGCAGCGTTGGGCAGTCTAACTATGGCTACACCTTC | CSVGQSNYGYTF
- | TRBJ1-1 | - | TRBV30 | TGTGCCTGGAGTGTTCGACTGACGGACACTGAAGCTTTCTTT | CAWSVRLTDTEAFF
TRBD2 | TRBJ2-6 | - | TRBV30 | TGTGCCTGGAGTGTAGGATTAGCGGGATACTCTGGGGCCAACGTCCTGACTTTC | CAWSVGLAGYSGANVLTF
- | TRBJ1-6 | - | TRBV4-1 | TGCGCCAGCAGCTACAGGGATCTCAATTCACCCCTCCACTTT | CASSYRDLNSPLHF
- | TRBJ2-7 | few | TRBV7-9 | TGTGCCAGCAGCTTAAATGAGATGTCGCGGGTAACCTACGAGCAGTACTTC | CASSLNEMSRVTYEQYF
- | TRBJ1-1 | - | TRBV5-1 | TGCGCCAGCAGCGCGGGACATGGGAACACTGAAGCTTTCTTT | CASSAGHGNTEAFF
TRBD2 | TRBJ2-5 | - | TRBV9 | TGTGCCAGCAGCCTGGGCGGGGGTAAAGAGACCCAGTACTTC | CASSLGGGKETQYF
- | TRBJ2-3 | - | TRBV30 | TGTGCCTGGACTGGGGAGGTAACGCAGTATTTT | CAWTGEVTQYF
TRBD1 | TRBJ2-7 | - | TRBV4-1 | TGCGCCAGCAGCCAAGATCTGAGGGACAGGGCCTACGAGCAGTACTTC | CASSQDLRDRAYEQYF
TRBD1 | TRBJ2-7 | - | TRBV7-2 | TGTGCCAGCAGCTTAGACAGGGGGCGAAGCGAGCAGTACTTC | CASSLDRGRSEQYF
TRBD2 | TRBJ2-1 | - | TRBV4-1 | TGCGCCAGCAGCCAACGATCGGGACTAGCGGGACACAATGAGCAGTTCTTC | CASSQRSGLAGHNEQFF
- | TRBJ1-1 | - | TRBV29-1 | TGCAGCGTTGAGCCATCGGACAGAGACACTGAAGCTTTCTTT | CSVEPSDRDTEAFF
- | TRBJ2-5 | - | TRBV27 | TGTGCCAGCAGTCCCCCTGGGACACCGGAGACCCAGTACTTC | CASSPPGTPETQYF
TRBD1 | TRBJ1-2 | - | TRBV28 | TGTGCCAGCACGACGTACGACAGGGTTTCCTATGGCTACACCTTC | CASTTYDRVSYGYTF
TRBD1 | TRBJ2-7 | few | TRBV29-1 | TGCAGCGTCGGACAGGAATACTACGAGCAGTACTTC | CSVGQEYYEQYF
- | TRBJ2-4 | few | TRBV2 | TGTGCCAGCAGCGGACAGGGAGGGATGGCCAAAAACATTCAGTACTTC | CASSGQGGMAKNIQYF
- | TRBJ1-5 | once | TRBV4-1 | TGCGCCAGCAGCCAAGATAGCGGCAGGGGCCTCAATCAGCCCCAGCATTTT | CASSQDSGRGLNQPQHF
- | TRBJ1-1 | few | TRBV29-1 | TGCAGCGGCCGGGGGGCGAGCACTGAAGCTTTCTTT | CSGRGASTEAFF
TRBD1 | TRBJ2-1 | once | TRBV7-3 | TGTGCCAGCAGCTTAATCCCAGGGGGCTTGAGCTCCTACAATGAGCAGTTCTTC | CASSLIPGGLSSYNEQFF
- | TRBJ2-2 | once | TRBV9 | TGTGCCAGCAGCGTCGACAGGAACACCGGGGAGCTGTTTTTT | CASSVDRNTGELFF